This T cell receptor (beta chain) is drawn from a study of PD-1 blockade in classical Hodgkin lymphoma. Study-wide background: Patients were given intravenous nivolumab, 3 mg/kg, every 2 weeks.

The data were produced by immunoSEQ multiplex PCR, yet TCRdb's version contains in-frame clones alone and is incomplete. The table lists some 110,000 clones, around 90% of them singletons. Study-wide results and caveats: Diminished baseline TCR diversity has been reported in newly diagnosed patients relative to healthy donors. Exclusion covered patients beginning nivolumab under 1 year post-ASCT. Those achieving complete response showed baseline diversity like newly diagnosed patients.

Comments on this clone: Its antigen is not known.

Unmatched junction bases numbered 8, after V lost 6 bases and J lost 1 base. Per germline, CDR1 MRHNA and CDR2 SNTAGT. The CDR3 runs 17 residues. Time point here: cycle 4 day 1 (C4D1), after 5 to 7 weeks of nivolumab. There was relapse after autologous stem cell transplantation in every patient, and there was variation in brentuximab vedotin exposure. The sequence came from a human donor with classical Hodgkin lymphoma. V usage is TRBV6-4 and J usage is TRBJ2-6; TRBD2 aligns across 8 bases. This sample comprised peripheral blood mononuclear cells (PBMCs), obtained before the fourth cycle of nivolumab. The CDR3 protein is CASRATGTRSGANVLTF. CDR3 nucleotide sequence: TGTGCCAGCAGAGCTACCGGGACTAGATCTGGGGCCAACGTCCTGACTTTC.